The entry that follows covers one TCR beta chain sequence. Its antigen is unknown. No base quality information exists; no much larger clone differs at one position. Receptors were amplified or captured by the immunoSEQ multiplex PCR assay. Drawn from immuneACCESS, this table holds only the in-frame rearrangements with V and J called that TCRdb kept. Clones are partly lost; checked studies trace under half to an unresolved V gene and leave the rest unexplained. This sample holds about 120,000 clones; about 83% were observed only once. The ten largest account for 12% of the sample. The data derive from a study of control samples from healthy donors and cancer patients (dated by TCRdb to about 2020). Based on the germline V gene (reference sequence), the CDR1 and CDR2 sequences are LNHDA and SQIVND. Relative to germline, V is missing 9 bases and J is missing 10 bases, with 9 bases of the junction outside any gene match. From its cysteine to its phenylalanine, the CDR3 spans 12 amino acids. The retained sequence is limited to the CDR3, 36 bases, with the frame set at the first base.

The rearranged segments are TRBV19 and TRBJ1-1, with 9 bases aligning to TRBD1. Input material: blood. The TCR was taken from a young man in good health. The CDR3 protein: CASSGTGPIAFF. The nucleotide sequence is given as TGTGCCAGCTCCGGGACAGGGCCGATAGCTTTCTTT.